This T cell receptor beta chain was captured in a study of shared clonotypes between healthy human individuals. CD45RO-negative cells were positively selected for CCR7, leaving out terminally differentiated effector memory CD45RA+ cells. The CDR3 loop spans 14 amino acids. J was trimmed by 7 bases and V by 0 bases; bases with no gene match: 6. Germline V gene sequence: CDR1 LGHNA, CDR2 YSLEER. Authors' analysis steps: Filtering of immunoSEQ junctional sequences could not match full-length read filtering. TCRdb's table, derived via immunoSEQ multiplex PCR, lists solely in-frame clones and lacks some. V and J calls and clone size are given by that table; D and trimming were obtained from the DNA. The table records some 2,000,000 clones, approximately 94% of them present only once.

The V call is TRBV4-3, the J call TRBJ2-7; 7 nucleotides match TRBD2. The clonotype originates from a man between 18 and 35 years old in good health. Sequenced material: naive CD8+ T cells sorted from blood. The CDR3 region is CASSQESGAGEQYF. The CDR3 bases are TGCGCCAGCAGCCAAGAGAGCGGGGCGGGGGAGCAGTACTTC.